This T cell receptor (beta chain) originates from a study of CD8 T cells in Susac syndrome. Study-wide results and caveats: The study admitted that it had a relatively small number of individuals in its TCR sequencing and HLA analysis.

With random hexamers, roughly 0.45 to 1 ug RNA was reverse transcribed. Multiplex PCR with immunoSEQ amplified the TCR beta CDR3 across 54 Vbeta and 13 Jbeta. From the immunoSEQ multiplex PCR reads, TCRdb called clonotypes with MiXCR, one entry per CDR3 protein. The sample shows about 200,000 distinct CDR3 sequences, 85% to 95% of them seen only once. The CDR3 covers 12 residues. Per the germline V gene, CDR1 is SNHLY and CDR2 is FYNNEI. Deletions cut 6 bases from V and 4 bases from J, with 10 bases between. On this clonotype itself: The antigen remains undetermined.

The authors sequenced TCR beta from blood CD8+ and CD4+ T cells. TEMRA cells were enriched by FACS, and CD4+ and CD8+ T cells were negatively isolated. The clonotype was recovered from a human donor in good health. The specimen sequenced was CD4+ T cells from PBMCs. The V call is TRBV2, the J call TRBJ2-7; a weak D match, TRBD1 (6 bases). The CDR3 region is CASSRTVYEQYF. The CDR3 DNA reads TGTGCCAGCAGCCGGACAGTATACGAGCAGTACTTC.